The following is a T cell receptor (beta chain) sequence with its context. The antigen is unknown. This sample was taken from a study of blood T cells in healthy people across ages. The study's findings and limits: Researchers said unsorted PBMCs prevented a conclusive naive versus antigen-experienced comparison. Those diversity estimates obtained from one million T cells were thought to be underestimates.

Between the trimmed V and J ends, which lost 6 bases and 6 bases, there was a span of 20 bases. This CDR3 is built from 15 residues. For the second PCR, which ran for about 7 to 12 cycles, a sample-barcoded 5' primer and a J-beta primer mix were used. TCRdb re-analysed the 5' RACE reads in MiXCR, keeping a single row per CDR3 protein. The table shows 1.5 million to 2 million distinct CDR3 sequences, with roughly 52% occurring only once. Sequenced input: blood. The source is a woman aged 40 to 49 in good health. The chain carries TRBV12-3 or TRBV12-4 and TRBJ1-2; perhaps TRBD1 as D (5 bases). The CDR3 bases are TGTGCCAGCAGGGATATGCAGGGAGCTGGAAATGGCTACACCTTC. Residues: CASRDMQGAGNGYTF.